The 6 T cell receptor beta chains below were found in one sample sequenced in a study of CD8+ T cells in alopecia areata. cDNA reverse transcribed from extracted RNA served as the sequencing template. Libraries were prepared by immunoSEQ multiplex PCR; TCRdb keeps only in-frame clonotypes and omits some of them. The table includes around 150,000 clones, 55% detected once. The material sequenced was CD4+ T cells sorted from blood. The receptors originated from a human donor in good health.

There are a few counts of this clone. The sample carries other DNA sequences with the same CDR3. V usage is TRBV4-1 and J usage is TRBJ2-3; D is perhaps TRBD1 (6 bases). The CDR3 loop spans 16 amino acids. Germline assignment: CDR1 MGHRA and CDR2 YSYEKL. The V gene lost 1 base and the J gene lost 3 bases, with 14 bases spanning the gap. CDR3 protein: CASSQVGRGRTDTQYF. The DNA for the CDR3 is TGCGCCAGCAGCCAAGTTGGCAGGGGACGTACAGATACGCAGTATTTT.

The chain carries TRBV14 and TRBJ1-3, with a weak D call TRBD1 (5 bases). Germline lookup yields CDR1 SGHDN and CDR2 FVKESK. This CDR3 region has 15 residues. Trimming cost V 4 bases and J 0 bases, with 10 bases left between them. CDR3 bases: TGTGCCAGCAGCCCGAGACAGCCCTCTGGAAACACCATATATTTT. As protein: CASSPRQPSGNTIYF.

The chain recombines TRBV5-4 with TRBJ2-3; no clear D. Per the germline V gene, CDR1 is SGHNT and CDR2 is YYREEE (reference sequence). The CDR3 extends over 14 amino acids. The V end was cut by 1 base, the J end by 2 bases, with 8 bases between. The CDR3 here is CASSLKGFTDTQYF. CDR3 bases: TGTGCCAGCAGCTTGAAAGGGTTCACAGATACGCAGTATTTT.

There are a few counts of this clone. The V gene is TRBV7-2, the J gene TRBJ2-3; weak D call: TRBD2 (5 bases). Trimming left V 3 bases short and J 1 base short, with 17 bases between. Per the germline V gene, CDR1 is SGHTA and CDR2 is FQGNSA. The CDR3 sequence is 17 residues long. The CDR3 bases are TGTGCCAGCAGCTTTGTGTTTGGGCGGGCCGGCACAGATACGCAGTATTTT. Protein product: CASSFVFGRAGTDTQYF. Looking up the rest from reference TRBV7-2 and TRBJ2-3 gives the full variable domain: GAGVSQSPSNKVTEKGKDVELRCDPISGHTALYWYRQSLGQGLEFLIYFQGNSAPDKSGLPSDRFSAERTGGSVSTLTIQRTQQEDSAVYLCASSFVFGRAGTDTQYFGPGTRLTVL.

The chain is built from TRBV30 and TRBJ2-5; D remains ambiguous. The end of the DNA is better explained by TRBJ2-7, so the J call may be wrong. The CDR3 runs 12 residues. From germline, CDR1 is GTSNPN and CDR2 SVGIG (reference sequence). CDR3 nucleotide sequence: TGTGCCTGGAGTACCTCGTTCGTCGAGCAGTACTTC. This encodes CAWSTSFVEQYF.

The chain employs TRBV7-7 and TRBJ2-2, with 7 bases identical to TRBD2. Looked up from germline, CDR1 is SSHAT and CDR2 is FNYEAQ (reference sequence). V shed 5 bases and J 5 bases; nucleotides not matched to a gene: 11. There are 16 residues in the CDR3. CDR3 bases: TGTGCCAGCAGCGCCTCGGGCGGGAGTCGGACCGGGGAGCTGTTTTTT. This codes for CASSASGGSRTGELFF.